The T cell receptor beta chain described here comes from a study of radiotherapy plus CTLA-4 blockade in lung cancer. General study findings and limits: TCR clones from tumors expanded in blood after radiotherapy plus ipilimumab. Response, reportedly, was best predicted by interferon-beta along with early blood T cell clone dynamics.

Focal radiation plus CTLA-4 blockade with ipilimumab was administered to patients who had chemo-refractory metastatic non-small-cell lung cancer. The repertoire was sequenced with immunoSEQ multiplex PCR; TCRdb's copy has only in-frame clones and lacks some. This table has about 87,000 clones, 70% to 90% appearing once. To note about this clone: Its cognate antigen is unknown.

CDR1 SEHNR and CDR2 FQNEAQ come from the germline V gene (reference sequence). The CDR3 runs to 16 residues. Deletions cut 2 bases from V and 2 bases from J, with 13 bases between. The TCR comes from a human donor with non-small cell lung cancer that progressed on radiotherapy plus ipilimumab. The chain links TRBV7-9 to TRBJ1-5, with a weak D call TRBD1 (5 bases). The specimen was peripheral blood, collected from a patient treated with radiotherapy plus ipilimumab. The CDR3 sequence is CASSLSGLGGNQPQHF. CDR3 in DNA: TGTGCCAGCAGCTTAAGCGGCCTAGGGGGCAATCAGCCCCAGCATTTT.